One sample yielded the 8 T cell receptor beta chains listed below, sequenced in a study of blood T cell repertoires in COVID-19. Assay: immunoSEQ multiplex PCR; the TCRdb copy retains only in-frame clones and omits some. The table includes about 190,000 clones, roughly 80% detected once. Sample: PBMCs or T cells enriched from blood (not recorded which). The receptors stem from a young woman who had recovered from COVID-19.

The chain couples TRBV6-1 to TRBJ2-7; maybe TRBD2 (6 bases). The germline gives CDR1 MNHNS, CDR2 SASEGT. CDR3 length: 14 amino acids. V was pared by 2 bases and J by 2 bases, with 10 bases between. CDR3 sequence: CASSEFSGTYEQYF. The CDR3 nucleotides read TGTGCCAGCAGTGAATTTAGCGGAACCTACGAGCAGTACTTC.

About this clone itself: One junction end does not reproduce the germline sequence, and a read error may be involved. The chain has TRBV7-7 and TRBJ2-1; 11 bases agree with TRBD2. CDR1 and CDR2 from the germline V gene are SSHAT and FNYEAQ (reference sequence). There are 15 residues in the CDR3. The CDR3 bases are TGTGCTAGCAGCCGTTCTAGCGGGGGGTACAATGAGCAGTTCTTC. It codes for CASSRSSGGYNEQFF.

This chain uses TRBV6-2 or TRBV6-3 with TRBJ2-5; D not resolved. Between the trimmed V and J ends, which lost 1 base and 2 bases, there was a span of 14 bases. The CDR3 sequence is 16 residues long. Germline V gene lookup returns CDR1 MNHEY and CDR2 SVGEGT. The DNA for the CDR3 is TGTGCCAGCAGTTACTACCCGATGGAGATACAAGAGACCCAGTACTTC. This gives the protein CASSYYPMEIQETQYF.

The rearrangement uses TRBV6-2 or TRBV6-3 and TRBJ1-3, with a tentative D call TRBD1 (5 bases). CDR1 is MNHEY, CDR2 SVGEGT, per germline. CDR3 length equals 16 residues. The germline V and J ends were trimmed by 0 bases and 0 bases, with 9 bases remaining between them. The CDR3: CASSYSGQSSGNTIYF. The CDR3 nucleotides read TGTGCCAGCAGTTACTCGGGGCAGAGCTCTGGAAACACCATATATTTT.

The chain carries TRBV6-5 and TRBJ1-4, with 8 bases that match TRBD1. V dropped 5 bases and J dropped 7; count of bases not matched to a gene: 6. This CDR3 has 14 residues. In germline, CDR1 is MNHEY, CDR2 SVGAGI. In nucleotides, the CDR3 is TGTGCCAGCAGTCCCCGACAGGGGAGTGAAAAACTGTTTTTT. Its protein product is CASSPRQGSEKLFF.

The chain links TRBV9 to TRBJ2-3, with 7 bases that match TRBD2. This CDR3 spans 15 amino acids. The V and J ends lost 3 bases and 2 bases, in that order; junction bases with no gene match: 6. Germline CDR1 and CDR2: SGDLS and YYNGEE. The CDR3 loop reads CASSALASATDTQYF. Here the CDR3 DNA reads TGTGCCAGCAGCGCACTAGCGTCGGCCACAGATACGCAGTATTTT.

The chain joins TRBV19 to TRBJ1-2, with TRBD1 identical over 7 bases. Germline V gene sequence: CDR1 LNHDA, CDR2 SQIVND (reference sequence). The CDR3 is made up of 15 amino acids. V was pared by 4 bases and J by 8 bases, with 13 bases of the junction left unmatched. The CDR3 here is CASSSPHGTEYGYTF. Written as DNA, the CDR3 is TGTGCCAGTAGTAGCCCTCACGGGACAGAATACGGCTACACCTTC.

The rearrangement uses TRBV11-1 and TRBJ2-1, with TRBD1 matching 7 bases. V was pared by 5 bases and J by 7 bases, with 11 bases of the junction left unmatched. Germline V gives CDR1 SGHAT, CDR2 FQDESV (reference sequence). The CDR3 runs to 15 residues. In nucleotides, the CDR3 is TGTGCCAGCAGCCGCCTGGGACAGAGCCTAAATGAGCAGTTCTTC. Translating gives CASSRLGQSLNEQFF. The variable domain in full, completed from reference TRBV11-1 and TRBJ2-1, reads EAEVAQSPRYKITEKSQAVAFWCDPISGHATLYWYRQILGQGPELLVQFQDESVVDDSQLPKDRFSAERLKGVDSTLKIQPAELGDSAMYLCASSRLGQSLNEQFFGPGTRLTVL.